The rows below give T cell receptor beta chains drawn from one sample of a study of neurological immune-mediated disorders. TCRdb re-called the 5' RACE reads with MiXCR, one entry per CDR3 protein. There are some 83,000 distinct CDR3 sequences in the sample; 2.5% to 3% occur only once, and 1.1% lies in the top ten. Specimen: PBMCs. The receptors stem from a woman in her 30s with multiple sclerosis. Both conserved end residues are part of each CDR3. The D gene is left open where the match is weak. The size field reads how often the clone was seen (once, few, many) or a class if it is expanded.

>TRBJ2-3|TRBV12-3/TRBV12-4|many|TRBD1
CASRSWTGSSTDTQYF
TGTGCCAGCAGATCATGGACAGGCTCTAGCACAGATACGCAGTATTTT
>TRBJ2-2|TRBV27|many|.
CASSPTKNLNTGELFF
TGTGCCAGCAGTCCGACGAAGAACCTTAACACCGGGGAGCTGTTTTTT
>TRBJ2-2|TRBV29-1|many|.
CSVGPRDVRTGELFF
TGCAGCGTCGGCCCCCGGGACGTCAGAACCGGGGAGCTGTTTTTT
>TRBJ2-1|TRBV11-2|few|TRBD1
CASSSLTGWLVNEQFF
TGTGCCAGCAGCTCCCTGACAGGGTGGTTGGTAAATGAGCAGTTCTTC
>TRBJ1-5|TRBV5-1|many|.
CASSFDGTRNQPQHF
TGCGCCAGCAGCTTTGACGGGACAAGGAATCAGCCCCAGCATTTT
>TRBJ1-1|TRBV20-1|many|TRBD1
CSAETPQGGNTEAFF
TGCAGTGCCGAAACGCCACAGGGGGGGAACACTGAAGCTTTCTTT
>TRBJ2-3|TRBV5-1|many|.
CASSFTVVADTQYF
TGCGCCAGCAGCTTTACGGTGGTGGCAGATACGCAGTATTTT
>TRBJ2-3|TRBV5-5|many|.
CASSFLDYPADTQYF
TGTGCCAGCAGCTTTTTGGACTACCCTGCCGATACGCAGTATTTT
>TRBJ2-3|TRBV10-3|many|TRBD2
CAISSGLAGSTDTQYF
TGTGCCATTAGCTCAGGACTAGCGGGAAGCACAGATACGCAGTATTTT
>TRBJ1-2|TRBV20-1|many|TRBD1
CSAERQGRNYGYTF
TGCAGTGCTGAACGACAGGGTCGAAACTATGGCTACACCTTC
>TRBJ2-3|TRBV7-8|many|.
CASSLAPSGNTDTQYF
TGTGCCAGCAGCTTAGCGCCCAGCGGAAACACAGATACGCAGTATTTT